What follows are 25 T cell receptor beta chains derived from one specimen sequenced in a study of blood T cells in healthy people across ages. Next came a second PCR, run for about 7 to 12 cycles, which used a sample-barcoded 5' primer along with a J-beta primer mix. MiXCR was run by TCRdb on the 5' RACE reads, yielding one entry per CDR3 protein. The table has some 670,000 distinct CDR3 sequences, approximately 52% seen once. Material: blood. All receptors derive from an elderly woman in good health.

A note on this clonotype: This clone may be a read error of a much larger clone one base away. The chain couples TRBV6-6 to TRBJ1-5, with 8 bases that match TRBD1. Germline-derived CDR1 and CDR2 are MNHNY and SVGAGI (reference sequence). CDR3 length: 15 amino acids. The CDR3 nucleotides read TGTGCCAACAGTGGACAGGGCCAAAACAATCAGCCCCAGCATTTT. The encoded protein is CANSGQGQNNQPQHF.

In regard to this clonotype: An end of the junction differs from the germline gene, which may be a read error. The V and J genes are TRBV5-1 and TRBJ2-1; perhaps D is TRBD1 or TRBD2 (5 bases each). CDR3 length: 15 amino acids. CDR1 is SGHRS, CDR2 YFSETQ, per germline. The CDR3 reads CASSWDQSSHNEQFF. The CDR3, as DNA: TGCGCCAGCAGCTGGGACCAGAGCTCCCACAATGAGCAGTTCTTC.

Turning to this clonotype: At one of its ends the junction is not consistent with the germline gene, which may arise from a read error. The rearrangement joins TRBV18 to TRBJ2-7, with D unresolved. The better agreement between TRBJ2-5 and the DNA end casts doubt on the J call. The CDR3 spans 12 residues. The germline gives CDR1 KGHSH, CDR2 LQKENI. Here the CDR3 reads CASAPSQETQYF. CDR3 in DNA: TGTGCCAGCGCACCGAGCCAAGAGACCCAGTACTTC.

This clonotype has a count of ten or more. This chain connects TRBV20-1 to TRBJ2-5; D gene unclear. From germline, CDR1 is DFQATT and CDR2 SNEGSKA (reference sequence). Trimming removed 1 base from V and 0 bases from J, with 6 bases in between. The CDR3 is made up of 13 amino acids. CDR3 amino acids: CSARGTDQETQYF. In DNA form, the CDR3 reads TGCAGTGCTAGAGGGACGGACCAAGAGACCCAGTACTTC.

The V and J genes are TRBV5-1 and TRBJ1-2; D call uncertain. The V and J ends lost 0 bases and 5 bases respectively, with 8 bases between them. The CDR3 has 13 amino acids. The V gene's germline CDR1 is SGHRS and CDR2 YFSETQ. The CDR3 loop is CASSLEPRYGYTF. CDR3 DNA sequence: TGCGCCAGCAGCTTGGAACCCAGATATGGCTACACCTTC.

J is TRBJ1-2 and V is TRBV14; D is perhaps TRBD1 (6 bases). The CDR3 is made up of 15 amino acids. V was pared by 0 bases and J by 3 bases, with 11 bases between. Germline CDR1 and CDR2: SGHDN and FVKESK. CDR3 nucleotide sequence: TGTGCCAGCAGCCAAGAATGGAGGGGGGACTATGGCTACACCTTC. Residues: CASSQEWRGDYGYTF.

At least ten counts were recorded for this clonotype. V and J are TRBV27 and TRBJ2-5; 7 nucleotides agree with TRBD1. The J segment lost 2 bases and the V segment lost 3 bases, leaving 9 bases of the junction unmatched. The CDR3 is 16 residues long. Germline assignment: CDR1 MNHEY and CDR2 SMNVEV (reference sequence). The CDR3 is CASSFVPGGRQETQYF. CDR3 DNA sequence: TGTGCCAGCAGTTTCGTCCCAGGGGGTCGACAAGAGACCCAGTACTTC.

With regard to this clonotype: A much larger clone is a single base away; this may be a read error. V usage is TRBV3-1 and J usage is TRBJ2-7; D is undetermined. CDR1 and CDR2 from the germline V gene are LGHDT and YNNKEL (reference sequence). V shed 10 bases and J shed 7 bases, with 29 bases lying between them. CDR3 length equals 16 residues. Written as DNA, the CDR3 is TGTGCCACCCAATACTACGACGAACCCCCAATGAATGAGCAGTACTTC. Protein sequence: CATQYYDEPPMNEQYF.

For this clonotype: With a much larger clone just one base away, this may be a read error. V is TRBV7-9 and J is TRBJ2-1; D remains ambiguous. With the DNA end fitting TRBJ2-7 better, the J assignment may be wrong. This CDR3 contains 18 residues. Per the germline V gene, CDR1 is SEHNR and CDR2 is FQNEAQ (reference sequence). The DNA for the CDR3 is TGTGCCAGCAGCTTATTGAAGGGTATGGGCAGCTCCTACAATGAGCAGTACTTC. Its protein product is CASSLLKGMGSSYNEQYF.

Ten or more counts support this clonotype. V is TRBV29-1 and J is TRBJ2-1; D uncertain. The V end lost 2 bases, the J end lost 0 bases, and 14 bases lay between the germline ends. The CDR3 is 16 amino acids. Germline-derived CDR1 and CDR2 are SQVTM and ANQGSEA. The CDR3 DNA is TGCAGCGTTGAATGGAGCGACGCCCGCTCCTACAATGAGCAGTTCTTC. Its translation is CSVEWSDARSYNEQFF.

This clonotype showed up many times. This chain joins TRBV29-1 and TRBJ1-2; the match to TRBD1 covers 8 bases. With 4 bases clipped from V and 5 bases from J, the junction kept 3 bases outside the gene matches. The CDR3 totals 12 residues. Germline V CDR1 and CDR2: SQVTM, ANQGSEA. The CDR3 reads CSVAGQVYGYTF. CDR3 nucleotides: TGCAGCGTTGCGGGACAGGTTTATGGCTACACCTTC.

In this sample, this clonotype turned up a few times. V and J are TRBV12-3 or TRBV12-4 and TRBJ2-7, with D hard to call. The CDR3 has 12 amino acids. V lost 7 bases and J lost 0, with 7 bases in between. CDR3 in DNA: TGTGCCAGCACCTCTTCCTCCTACGAGCAGTACTTC. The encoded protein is CASTSSSYEQYF.

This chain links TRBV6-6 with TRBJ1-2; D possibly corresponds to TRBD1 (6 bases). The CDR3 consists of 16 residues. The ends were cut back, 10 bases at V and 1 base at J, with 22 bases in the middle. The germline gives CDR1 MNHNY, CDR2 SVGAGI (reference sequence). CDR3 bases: TGTGCCACCTCCCCGCCAGGGGTGCGGGGTAACTATGGCTACACCTTC. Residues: CATSPPGVRGNYGYTF.

CDR3 nucleotides: TGCGCCAGCAGTGAGGAACGGGAAGAAGCTTTCTTT. Its translation: CASSEEREEAFF. The rearrangement uses TRBV10-2 and TRBJ1-1; the D is unclear. The CDR3 contains 12 residues. The V and J ends lost 2 bases and 8 bases respectively, with 9 bases between them. Germline values: CDR1 WSHSY, CDR2 SAAADI.

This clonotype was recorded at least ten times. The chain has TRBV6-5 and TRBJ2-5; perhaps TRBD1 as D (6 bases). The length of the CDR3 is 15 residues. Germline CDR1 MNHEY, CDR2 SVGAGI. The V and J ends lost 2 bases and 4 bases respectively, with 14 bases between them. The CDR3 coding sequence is TGTGCCAGCAGTTACATTGGCAGGGGAGTAGAGACCCAGTACTTC. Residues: CASSYIGRGVETQYF.

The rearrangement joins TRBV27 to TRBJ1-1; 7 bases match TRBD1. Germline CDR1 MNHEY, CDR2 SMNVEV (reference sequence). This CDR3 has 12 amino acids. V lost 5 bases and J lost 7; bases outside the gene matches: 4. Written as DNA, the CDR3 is TGTGCCAGCAGTCCTCAGGGGGGTGAAGCTTTCTTT. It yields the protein CASSPQGGEAFF.

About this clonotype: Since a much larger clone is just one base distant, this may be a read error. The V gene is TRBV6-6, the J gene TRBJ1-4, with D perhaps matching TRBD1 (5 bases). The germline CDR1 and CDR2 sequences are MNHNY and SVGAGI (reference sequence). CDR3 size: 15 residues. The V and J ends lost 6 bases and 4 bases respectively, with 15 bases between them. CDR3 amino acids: CASRPSGTINEKLFF. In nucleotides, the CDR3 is TGTGCCAGCAGACCGTCAGGGACTATTAATGAAAAACTGTTTTTT.

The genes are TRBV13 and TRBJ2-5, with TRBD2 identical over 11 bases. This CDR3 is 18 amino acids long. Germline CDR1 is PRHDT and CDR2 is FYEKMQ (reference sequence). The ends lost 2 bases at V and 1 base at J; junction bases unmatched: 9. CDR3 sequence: CASSLNSGRAVPQETQYF. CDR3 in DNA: TGTGCCAGCAGCTTAAATAGCGGGAGGGCCGTGCCCCAAGAGACCCAGTACTTC.

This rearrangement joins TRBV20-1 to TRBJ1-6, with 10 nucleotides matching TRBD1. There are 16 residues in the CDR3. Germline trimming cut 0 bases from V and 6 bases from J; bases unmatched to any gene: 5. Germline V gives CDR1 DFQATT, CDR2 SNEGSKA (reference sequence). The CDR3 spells CSARESGTGVNSPLHF. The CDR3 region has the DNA TGCAGTGCTAGAGAGTCCGGGACAGGGGTTAATTCACCCCTCCACTTT.

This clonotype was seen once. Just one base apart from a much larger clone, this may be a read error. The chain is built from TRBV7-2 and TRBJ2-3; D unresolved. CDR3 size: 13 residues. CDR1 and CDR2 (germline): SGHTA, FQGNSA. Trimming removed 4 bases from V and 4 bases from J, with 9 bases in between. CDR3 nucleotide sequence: TGTGCCAGCAGCTCAACCCAAGCAGATACGCAGTATTTT. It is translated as CASSSTQADTQYF.

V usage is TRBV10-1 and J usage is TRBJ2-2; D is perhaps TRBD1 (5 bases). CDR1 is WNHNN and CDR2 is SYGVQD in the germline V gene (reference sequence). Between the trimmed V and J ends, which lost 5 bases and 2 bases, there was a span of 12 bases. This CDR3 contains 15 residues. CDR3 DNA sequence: TGCGCCAGCAGTCCTCAGGGATTCAACACCGGGGAGCTGTTTTTT. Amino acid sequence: CASSPQGFNTGELFF.

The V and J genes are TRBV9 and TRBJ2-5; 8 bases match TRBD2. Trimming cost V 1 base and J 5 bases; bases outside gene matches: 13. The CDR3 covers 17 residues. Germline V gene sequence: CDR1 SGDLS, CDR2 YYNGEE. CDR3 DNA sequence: TGTGCCAGCAGCGTATCGGGAGCGGGAGCCGTCGCGGAGACCCAGTACTTC. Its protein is CASSVSGAGAVAETQYF.

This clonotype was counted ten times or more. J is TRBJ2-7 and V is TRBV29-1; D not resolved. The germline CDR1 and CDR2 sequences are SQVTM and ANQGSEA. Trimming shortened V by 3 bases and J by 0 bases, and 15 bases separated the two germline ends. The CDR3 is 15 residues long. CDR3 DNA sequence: TGCAGCGTTGATATATTCCAGAGAAGCTCCTACGAGCAGTACTTC. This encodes CSVDIFQRSSYEQYF.

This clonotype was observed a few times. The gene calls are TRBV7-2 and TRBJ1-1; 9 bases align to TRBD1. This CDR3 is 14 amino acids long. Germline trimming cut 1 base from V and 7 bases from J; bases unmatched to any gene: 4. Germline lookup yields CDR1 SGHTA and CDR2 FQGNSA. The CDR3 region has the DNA TGTGCCAGCAGCTTAGTACAGGGGGCTGGTGAAGCTTTCTTT. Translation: CASSLVQGAGEAFF.

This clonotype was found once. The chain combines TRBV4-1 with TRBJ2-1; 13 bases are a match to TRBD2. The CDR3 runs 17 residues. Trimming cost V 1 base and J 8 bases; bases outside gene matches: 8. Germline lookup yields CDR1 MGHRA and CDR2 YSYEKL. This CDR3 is CASSQGGLAGKLYEQFF. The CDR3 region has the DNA TGCGCCAGCAGCCAAGGGGGACTAGCGGGAAAGCTGTATGAGCAGTTCTTC.